Following are 19 T cell receptor beta chains from one sample sequenced in a study of shared clonotypes between healthy human individuals. Here immunoSEQ multiplex PCR was the method, and the copy in TCRdb shows in-frame clones only, minus some. This sample has just under 95,000 clones, with over 60% found just once. The sample comprised memory CD8+ T cells sorted from blood. The subset denotes: CD45RO+ cells pooled with CCR7-negative TemRA cells. Receptors were obtained from a man aged 25-45 years in good health.

Concerning this clone itself: A much larger clone lies a single base off, so this may be a read error. The chain employs TRBV7-6 and TRBJ2-2; TRBD2 agrees at 10 bases. The CDR3 extends over 15 amino acids. After removal of 5 bases from V and 4 bases from J, the junction contained 4 bases not matched to a gene. Germline loops: CDR1 SGHVS, CDR2 FNYEAQ. CDR3 sequence: CASSPRTSGTGELFF. CDR3 nucleotides: TGTGCCAGCAGCCCTCGGACTAGCGGCACCGGGGAGCTGTTTTTT.

V gene TRBV18 combines with J gene TRBJ1-2; D unresolved. The CDR3 sequence is 14 residues long. Trimming stripped 3 bases from V and 3 bases from J, with 11 bases between. The germline V gene has CDR1 KGHSH and CDR2 LQKENI. CDR3 amino acids: CASSPTNTDYGYTF. The CDR3 bases are TGTGCCAGCTCACCGACTAATACGGACTATGGCTACACCTTC.

This sequence joins TRBV2 and TRBJ1-2; TRBD1 matches 9 bases. The germline V gene has CDR1 SNHLY and CDR2 FYNNEI. The V and J ends lost 2 bases and 8 bases, in that order; junction bases with no gene match: 6. The CDR3 sequence is 14 residues long. CDR3 coding DNA: TGTGCCAGCAGTGAAAGGGACAGGGTTCGCGGCTACACCTTC. Protein sequence: CASSERDRVRGYTF.

V is TRBV29-1 and J is TRBJ2-7; 7 bases map to TRBD2. The ends lost 4 bases at V and 2 bases at J; junction bases unmatched: 5. The V gene's germline CDR1 is SQVTM and CDR2 ANQGSEA. CDR3 length: 13 residues. The CDR3 nucleotides are TGCAGCGTTGGGCTAGCGGCAACCTACGAGCAGTACTTC. It translates to CSVGLAATYEQYF.

The chain combines TRBV9 with TRBJ2-1; tentatively, D is TRBD1 (6 bases). CDR3 size: 17 residues. V dropped 2 bases and J dropped 7 bases, with 22 bases sitting between them. Looked up from germline, CDR1 is SGDLS and CDR2 is YYNGEE. The CDR3 loop reads CASSVGASGWSVNEQFF. The CDR3 coding sequence is TGTGCCAGCAGCGTGGGGGCGAGCGGTTGGAGTGTTAATGAGCAGTTCTTC.

The chain joins TRBV30 to TRBJ1-3; tentative D call: TRBD1 (5 bases). The ends were cut back, 4 bases at V and 0 bases at J, with 16 bases in the middle. CDR1 and CDR2 (germline): GTSNPN, SVGIG (reference sequence). The CDR3 loop spans 16 amino acids. CDR3 in DNA: TGTGCCTGGACAGGGTGGGGAACTAGCTCTGGAAACACCATATATTTT. Residues: CAWTGWGTSSGNTIYF.

J is TRBJ2-2 and V is TRBV15, with D unresolved. Germline loops: CDR1 LNHNV, CDR2 YYDKDF (reference sequence). V shed 1 base and J shed 6 bases, with 6 bases lying between them. The CDR3 consists of 13 residues. CDR3 in DNA: TGTGCCACCAGCAGAGGTGGATCCGGGGAGCTGTTTTTT. Its translation is CATSRGGSGELFF.

V and J are TRBV28 and TRBJ2-1; D assignment may be TRBD1 or TRBD2 (6 bases each). This CDR3 has 15 residues. Deletions cut 6 bases from V and 5 bases from J, with 17 bases between. The germline V gene has CDR1 MDHEN and CDR2 SYDVKM. The CDR3: CASRKWTRGDNEQFF. The CDR3 region has the DNA TGTGCCAGCAGAAAATGGACAAGGGGGGACAATGAGCAGTTCTTC.

The genes are TRBV19 and TRBJ2-1; D remains ambiguous. In germline, CDR1 is LNHDA, CDR2 SQIVND (reference sequence). The CDR3 totals 12 residues. V was trimmed by 5 bases and J by 6 bases, leaving 8 bases between them. CDR3 loop: CASSFSGNEQFF. The CDR3 DNA is TGTGCCAGTAGTTTTAGTGGCAATGAGCAGTTCTTC.

The chain is built from TRBV15 and TRBJ2-1, with a tentative D call TRBD1 (6 bases). In germline, CDR1 is LNHNV, CDR2 YYDKDF (reference sequence). CDR3 length: 13 residues. Trimming removed 3 bases from V and 5 bases from J, with 8 bases in between. The CDR3 nucleotides are TGTGCCACCAGCAGCCGGACAGACAATGAGCAGTTCTTC. It translates to CATSSRTDNEQFF.

The genes are TRBV6-1 and TRBJ2-2, with D possibly being TRBD2 (5 bases). Germline V gene data show CDR1 as MNHNS and CDR2 as SASEGT. Trimming took 7 bases from V and 7 from J, leaving 16 bases between them. This CDR3 region has 14 residues. The CDR3 bases are TGTGCCAGCACCCCGGGCCCCGAGGGCGGGGAGCTGTTTTTT. This sequence encodes CASTPGPEGGELFF.

CDR3 region: CASSFRSRGYEQYF. In nucleotides, the CDR3 is TGTGCCAGCAGCTTTAGGTCTCGGGGATACGAGCAGTACTTC. This rearrangement joins TRBV5-6 to TRBJ2-7, with D perhaps matching TRBD2 (5 bases). Germline V gene lookup returns CDR1 SGHDT and CDR2 YYEEEE. The germline V and J ends were trimmed by 2 bases and 4 bases, with 13 bases remaining between them. CDR3 length: 14 residues.

A few counts support this clone. The gene calls are TRBV23-1 and TRBJ1-5; 9 bases agree with TRBD1. TRBV23-1 is known as an ORF, though its function is uncertain. There are 15 residues in the CDR3. The ends lost 8 bases at V and 6 bases at J; junction bases unmatched: 11. The CDR3 DNA reads as TGCGCCAGCCATTATTCAGGGACAGGGCCTCAGCCCCAGCATTTT. It translates to CASHYSGTGPQPQHF.

This clone was seen a few times. The rearrangement links TRBV19 to TRBJ2-2; D remains ambiguous. The CDR3 sequence is 13 residues long. Germline loops: CDR1 LNHDA, CDR2 SQIVND (reference sequence). V was shortened by 3 bases and J by 7 bases, with 9 bases between the two germline ends. CDR3 in amino acids: CASSMAEIGELFF. The CDR3, as DNA: TGTGCCAGTAGTATGGCGGAAATCGGGGAGCTGTTTTTT.

The chain has TRBV5-1 and TRBJ2-1, with D hard to call. Germline values: CDR1 SGHRS, CDR2 YFSETQ. This CDR3 is built from 16 residues. Trimming cost V 0 bases and J 2 bases, with 12 bases left between them. The CDR3 DNA sequence: TGCGCCAGCAGCTTGGCCTCAGGATTTGCCTACAATGAGCAGTTCTTC. Its protein is CASSLASGFAYNEQFF.

V is TRBV4-1 and J is TRBJ2-6; the D gene is possibly TRBD2 (6 bases). The CDR3 sequence is 17 residues long. V was clipped by 1 base and J by 1 base, with 11 bases between them. Germline-derived CDR1 and CDR2 are MGHRA and YSYEKL. CDR3 DNA sequence: TGCGCCAGCAGCCAAGTGGATGGGGGGTCTGGGGCCAACGTCCTGACTTTC. The encoded protein is CASSQVDGGSGANVLTF.

This clone was counted a few times. Other DNA sequences in this specimen translate into the identical CDR3. The gene calls are TRBV4-2 and TRBJ2-7; no firm D call. Germline CDR1 is LGHNA and CDR2 is YNFKEQ. This CDR3 is built from 12 residues. The V end was cut by 0 bases, the J end by 6 bases, with 6 bases between. The CDR3 loop is CASSQEGTEQYF. CDR3 DNA: TGTGCCAGCAGCCAAGAAGGAACCGAGCAGTACTTC.

The genes are TRBV5-1 and TRBJ2-1, with TRBD2 matching over 14 bases. Germline V gives CDR1 SGHRS, CDR2 YFSETQ. The CDR3 contains 19 residues. With V trimmed by 4 bases and J by 7 bases, 16 bases remained unmatched. CDR3 sequence: CASSAGLAGVPRRGNEQFF. DNA for the CDR3: TGCGCCAGCAGCGCGGGACTAGCGGGAGTGCCGAGGAGGGGGAATGAGCAGTTCTTC.

This clone came up a few times. At one end the junction does not follow the germline gene, possibly because of a read error. This chain connects TRBV7-8 to TRBJ2-7; tentative D call: TRBD2 (6 bases). CDR1 and CDR2 (germline): SGHVS, FQNEAQ. There are 14 residues in the CDR3. CDR3 sequence reads: CASSLVTGEGKMDF. In DNA form, the CDR3 reads TGTGCCAGCAGCTTAGTAACGGGAGAGGGGAAAATGGACTTC.